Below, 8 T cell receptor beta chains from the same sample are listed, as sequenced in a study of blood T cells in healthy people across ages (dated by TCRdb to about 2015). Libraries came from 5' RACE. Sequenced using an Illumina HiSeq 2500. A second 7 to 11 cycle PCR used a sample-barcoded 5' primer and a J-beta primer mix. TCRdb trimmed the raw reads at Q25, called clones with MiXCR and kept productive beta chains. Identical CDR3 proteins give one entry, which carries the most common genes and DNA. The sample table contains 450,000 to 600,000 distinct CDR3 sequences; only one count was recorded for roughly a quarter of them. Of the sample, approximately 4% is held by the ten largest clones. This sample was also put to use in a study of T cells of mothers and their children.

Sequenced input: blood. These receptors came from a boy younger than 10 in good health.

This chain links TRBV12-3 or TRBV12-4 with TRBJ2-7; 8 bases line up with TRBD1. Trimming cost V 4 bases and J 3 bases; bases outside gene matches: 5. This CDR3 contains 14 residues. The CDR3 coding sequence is TGTGCCAGCAGTTCATCGGACAGGGACTACGAGCAGTACTTC. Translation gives CASSSSDRDYEQYF.

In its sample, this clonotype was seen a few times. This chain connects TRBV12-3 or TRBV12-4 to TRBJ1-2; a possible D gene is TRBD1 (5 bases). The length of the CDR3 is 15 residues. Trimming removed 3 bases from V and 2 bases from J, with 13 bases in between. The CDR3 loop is CASSFEAGLNYGYTF. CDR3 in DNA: TGTGCCAGCAGTTTCGAGGCAGGGCTAAACTATGGCTACACCTTC.

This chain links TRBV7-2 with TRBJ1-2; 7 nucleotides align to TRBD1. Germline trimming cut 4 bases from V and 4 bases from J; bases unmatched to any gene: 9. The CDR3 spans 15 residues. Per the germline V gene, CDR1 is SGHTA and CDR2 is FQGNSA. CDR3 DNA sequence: TGTGCCAGCAGCTCCCGACAGGGATCCCTCTATGGCTACACCTTC. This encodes CASSSRQGSLYGYTF.

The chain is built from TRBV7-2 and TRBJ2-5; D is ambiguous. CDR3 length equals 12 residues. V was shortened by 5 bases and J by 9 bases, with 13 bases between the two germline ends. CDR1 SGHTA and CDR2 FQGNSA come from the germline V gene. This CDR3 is CASSPLAAPQYF. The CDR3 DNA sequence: TGTGCCAGCAGCCCTCTCGCGGCGCCCCAGTACTTC.

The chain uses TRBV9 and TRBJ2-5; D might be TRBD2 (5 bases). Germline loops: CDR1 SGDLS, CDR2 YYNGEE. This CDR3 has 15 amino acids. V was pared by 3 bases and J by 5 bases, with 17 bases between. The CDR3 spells CASSDGGSIWETQYF. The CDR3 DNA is TGTGCCAGCAGCGACGGAGGCAGTATTTGGGAGACCCAGTACTTC.

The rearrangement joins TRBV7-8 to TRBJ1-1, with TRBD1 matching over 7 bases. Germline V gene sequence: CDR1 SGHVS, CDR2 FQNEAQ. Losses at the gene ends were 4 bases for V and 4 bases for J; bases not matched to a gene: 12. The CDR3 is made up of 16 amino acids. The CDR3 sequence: CASSSRDSLWSTEAFF. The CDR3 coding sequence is TGTGCCAGCAGCTCGAGGGACAGCCTATGGAGCACTGAAGCTTTCTTT. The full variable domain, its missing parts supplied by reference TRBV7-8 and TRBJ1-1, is GAGVSQSPRYKVAKRGQDVALRCDPISGHVSLFWYQQALGQGPEFLTYFQNEAQLDKSGLPSDRFFAERPEGSVSTLKIQRTQQEDSAVYLCASSSRDSLWSTEAFFGQGTRLTVV.

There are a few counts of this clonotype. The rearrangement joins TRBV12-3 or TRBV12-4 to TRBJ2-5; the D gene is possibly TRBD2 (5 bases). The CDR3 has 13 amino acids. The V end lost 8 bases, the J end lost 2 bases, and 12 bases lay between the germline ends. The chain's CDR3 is CASGAGFQETQYF. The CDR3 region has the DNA TGTGCCAGCGGCGCGGGTTTTCAAGAGACCCAGTACTTC.

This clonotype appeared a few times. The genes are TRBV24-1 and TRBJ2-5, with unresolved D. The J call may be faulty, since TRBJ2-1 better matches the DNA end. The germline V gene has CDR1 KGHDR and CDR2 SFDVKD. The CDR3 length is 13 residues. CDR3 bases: TGTGCCACCAGTGACCAACGTAGGAATGAGCAGTTCTTC. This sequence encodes CATSDQRRNEQFF.